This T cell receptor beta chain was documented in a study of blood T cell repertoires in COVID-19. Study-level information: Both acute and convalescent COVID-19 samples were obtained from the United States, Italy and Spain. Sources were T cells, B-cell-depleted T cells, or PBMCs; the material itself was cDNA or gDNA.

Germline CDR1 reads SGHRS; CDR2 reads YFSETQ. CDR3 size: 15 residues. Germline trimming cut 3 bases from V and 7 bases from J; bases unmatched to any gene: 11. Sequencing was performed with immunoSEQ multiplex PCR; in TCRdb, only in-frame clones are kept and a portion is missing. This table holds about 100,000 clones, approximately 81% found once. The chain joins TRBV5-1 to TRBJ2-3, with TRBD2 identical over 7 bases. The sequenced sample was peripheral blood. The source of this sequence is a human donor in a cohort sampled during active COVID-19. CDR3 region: CASSSEREGLNTQYF. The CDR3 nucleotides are TGCGCCAGCAGCTCTGAGAGGGAGGGCCTAAATACGCAGTATTTT.